This T cell receptor beta chain derives from a study of blood T cell repertoires in COVID-19. As for the study in general: Specimens from acute and convalescent COVID-19 originated in the United States, Italy and Spain.

V lost 2 bases and J lost 3; bases outside the gene matches: 2. Germline assignment: CDR1 MNHEY and CDR2 SVGEGT. This CDR3 is 15 amino acids long. Using immunoSEQ multiplex PCR, the repertoire was profiled, and TCRdb retains in-frame clones only, with some absent. The table records roughly 280,000 clones, about 90% of them present only once. The sample was peripheral blood. This receptor was obtained from a woman aged 45-65 years who had recovered from COVID-19. The J gene is TRBJ2-5, the V gene TRBV6-2 or TRBV6-3, with 11 bases matching TRBD2. For the CDR3, the DNA is TGTGCCAGCAGTTACCAGGGACTAGCGGAAGAGACCCAGTACTTC. Translated, it gives CASSYQGLAEETQYF.